The 27 T cell receptor beta chains below all came from one sample that was sequenced in a study of shared clonotypes between healthy human individuals. Profiling relied on immunoSEQ multiplex PCR, and the TCRdb table lists in-frame clones only, not all of them. The sample consists of some 2,400,000 clones, approximately 94% of them appearing once. Sequenced material: naive CD4+ T cells sorted from blood. Subset here: CD45RA+ positively selected. The receptors were gathered from a man between 18 and 29 years old in good health.

The V call is TRBV7-2, the J call TRBJ2-7; 8 bases agree with TRBD1. This CDR3 has 15 residues. Trimming removed 2 bases from V and 3 bases from J; junction bases left unmatched: 6. Germline V CDR1 and CDR2: SGHTA, FQGNSA. CDR3 sequence reads: CASSLRTGINYEQYF. The CDR3 coding sequence is TGTGCCAGCAGCTTAAGGACAGGGATTAACTACGAGCAGTACTTC.

V gene TRBV10-1 combines with J gene TRBJ2-3; D is unresolved. Germline V gives CDR1 WNHNN, CDR2 SYGVQD (reference sequence). V was shortened by 9 bases and J by 2 bases, with 15 bases between the two germline ends. This CDR3 contains 14 residues. The CDR3 loop is CARPTPPDTDTQYF. The CDR3 DNA reads TGCGCCAGACCCACACCCCCTGACACAGATACGCAGTATTTT.

The chain employs TRBV10-3 and TRBJ2-3, with D unresolved. Germline V gene sequence: CDR1 ENHRY, CDR2 SYGVKD. Trimming left V 6 bases short and J 3 bases short, with 10 bases between. This CDR3 comprises 13 residues. The CDR3: CAIREDATDTQYF. CDR3 nucleotides: TGTGCCATCAGGGAAGACGCGACAGATACGCAGTATTTT.

The rearrangement links TRBV13 to TRBJ2-7, with D possibly being TRBD1 (5 bases). Germline CDR1 is PRHDT and CDR2 is FYEKMQ (reference sequence). The V and J ends lost 0 bases and 7 bases respectively, with 10 bases between them. This CDR3 comprises 13 residues. The CDR3 coding sequence is TGTGCCAGCAGCTTAGGGGCAAGGGGAGAGCAGTACTTC. It yields the protein CASSLGARGEQYF.

The chain carries TRBV18 and TRBJ2-1; TRBD2 matches 9 bases. With V trimmed by 3 bases and J by 6 bases, 3 bases remained unmatched. Per the germline V gene, CDR1 is KGHSH and CDR2 is LQKENI. CDR3 size: 14 residues. The DNA of the CDR3 is TGTGCCAGCTCACCTTCTAGCGGGACCAATGAGCAGTTCTTC. As protein: CASSPSSGTNEQFF. The full variable domain, completed using reference TRBV18 and TRBJ2-1, is NAGVMQNPRHLVRRRGQEARLRCSPMKGHSHVYWYRQLPEEGLKFMVYLQKENIIDESGMPKERFSAEFPKEGPSILRIQQVVRGDSAAYFCASSPSSGTNEQFFGPGTRLTVL.

This chain uses TRBV2 with TRBJ2-3; D unresolved. The germline V gene has CDR1 SNHLY and CDR2 FYNNEI. The CDR3 runs 12 residues. Trimming took off 10 bases at V and 3 bases at J, with 11 bases between the two ends. CDR3 residues: CATSVGTDTQYF. As DNA, the CDR3 is TGTGCCACCTCAGTTGGGACAGATACGCAGTATTTT.

The gene calls are TRBV7-2 and TRBJ2-7, with unresolved D. CDR1 is SGHTA, CDR2 FQGNSA, per germline. This CDR3 spans 11 amino acids. The V and J ends lost 2 bases and 6 bases respectively, with 5 bases between them. CDR3 bases: TGTGCCAGCAGCTTATTCGTCGAGCAGTACTTC. It is translated as CASSLFVEQYF.

In its sample, this clone was seen once. This sequence joins TRBV6-6 and TRBJ1-1; D is unresolved. In germline, CDR1 is MNHNY, CDR2 SVGAGI (reference sequence). The CDR3 extends over 13 amino acids. Between the trimmed V and J ends, which lost 6 bases and 3 bases, there was a span of 11 bases. Here the CDR3 DNA reads TGTGCCAGCAGCTACATAGAGGACACTGAAGCTTTCTTT. It yields the protein CASSYIEDTEAFF.

V and J are TRBV5-1 and TRBJ2-3; D is undetermined. The germline V and J ends were trimmed by 4 bases and 1 base, with 7 bases remaining between them. CDR1 and CDR2 from the germline V gene are SGHRS and YFSETQ. This CDR3 has 13 residues. CDR3 loop: CASSELRTDTQYF. Written as DNA, the CDR3 is TGCGCCAGCAGCGAACTTCGCACAGATACGCAGTATTTT.

In this sample, this clone turned up once. V is TRBV2 and J is TRBJ1-1, with 7 bases lining up with TRBD1. V lost 8 bases and J lost 3; bases outside the gene matches: 9. Germline CDR1 and CDR2: SNHLY and FYNNEI. The CDR3 length is 14 residues. CDR3 nucleotides: TGTGCCAGCCGACCCGACAGGGCCCACACTGAAGCTTTCTTT. Amino acid sequence: CASRPDRAHTEAFF.

V gene TRBV6-5 combines with J gene TRBJ1-2, with a weak D call TRBD1 (6 bases). Trimming stripped 7 bases from V and 3 bases from J, with 18 bases between. The CDR3 has 15 residues. Per germline, CDR1 MNHEY and CDR2 SVGAGI. CDR3 protein: CASKLSDSLDYGYTF. The CDR3 DNA reads as TGTGCCAGCAAACTCTCGGACAGCCTCGACTATGGCTACACCTTC.

V and J are TRBV28 and TRBJ1-5; D is perhaps TRBD1 (6 bases). CDR1 is MDHEN, CDR2 SYDVKM, per germline. The germline V and J ends were trimmed by 6 bases and 2 bases, with 14 bases remaining between them. This CDR3 region has 15 residues. CDR3 DNA: TGTGCCAGCAGCTCACAGGGAACGGGCAATCAGCCCCAGCATTTT. This gives the protein CASSSQGTGNQPQHF.

The V call is TRBV7-2, the J call TRBJ2-5, with TRBD2 as a possible D gene (5 bases). The CDR3 is 15 residues long. V gave up 5 bases and J gave up 4 bases, with 17 bases separating them. The germline V gene encodes CDR1 SGHTA and CDR2 FQGNSA. DNA for the CDR3: TGTGCCAGCAGCGACATGAGAAGAGGGCCAGAGACCCAGTACTTC. This translates into CASSDMRRGPETQYF.

The chain employs TRBV10-1 and TRBJ2-5; D ambiguous. The end of the DNA aligns better with TRBJ2-7, so the J call may be wrong. The CDR3 is made up of 16 amino acids. Germline CDR1 is WNHNN and CDR2 is SYGVQD (reference sequence). The CDR3 here is CASSESSLARSYEQYF. As DNA, the CDR3 is TGCGCCAGCAGTGAGTCTTCGCTCGCCCGCTCCTACGAGCAGTACTTC.

V and J are TRBV30 and TRBJ1-6; tentatively, D is TRBD1 (5 bases). The CDR3 length is 14 residues. Trimming stripped 4 bases from V and 7 bases from J, with 14 bases between. Germline CDR1 GTSNPN, CDR2 SVGIG (reference sequence). The CDR3 nucleotides are TGTGCCTGGACGGGGGAGGCTTTAAATTCACCCCTCCACTTT. Translation gives CAWTGEALNSPLHF.

The chain is built from TRBV28 and TRBJ1-4; D uncertain. This CDR3 has 15 amino acids. Germline V gene data show CDR1 as MDHEN and CDR2 as SYDVKM. V lost 4 bases and J 8 bases, leaving 17 bases between the germline ends. CDR3 amino acids: CASSSPGAGGEKLFF. The CDR3 DNA is TGTGCCAGCAGTTCACCGGGAGCTGGAGGGGAAAAACTGTTTTTT.

The gene calls are TRBV10-3 and TRBJ2-2, with 9 positions matching TRBD1. CDR3 length: 14 amino acids. With V trimmed by 11 bases and J by 5 bases, 9 bases remained unmatched. Germline assignment: CDR1 ENHRY and CDR2 SYGVKD. In nucleotides, the CDR3 is TGTGCCGTAACCGGGACAGGGTTTACCGGGGAGCTGTTTTTT. Translation gives CAVTGTGFTGELFF.

This sequence joins TRBV27 and TRBJ2-7; 7 positions agree with TRBD2. The CDR3 has 14 amino acids. Losses at the gene ends were 6 bases for V and 7 bases for J; bases not matched to a gene: 12. Germline CDR1 and CDR2: MNHEY and SMNVEV (reference sequence). The CDR3 bases are TGTGCCAGCAGGGCGGTAGCGGGTGGTAGGGAGCAGTACTTC. Translating it yields CASRAVAGGREQYF.

This chain uses TRBV28 with TRBJ2-7; 8 bases match TRBD1. Looked up from germline, CDR1 is MDHEN and CDR2 is SYDVKM. The CDR3 consists of 15 residues. J was trimmed by 4 bases and V by 3 bases; bases with no gene match: 8. The CDR3 DNA follows: TGTGCCAGCAGTTTGCCCAGGGGGCAAAAATACGAGCAGTACTTC. Its translation: CASSLPRGQKYEQYF.

J is TRBJ2-1 and V is TRBV7-2, with 10 bases lining up with TRBD2. V gave up 1 base and J gave up 7 bases; unmatched junction bases: 7. The germline gives CDR1 SGHTA, CDR2 FQGNSA. The CDR3 covers 16 residues. In nucleotides, the CDR3 is TGTGCCAGCAGCTTAGAAACGGGACTAGCGCGTAATGAGCAGTTCTTC. This gives the protein CASSLETGLARNEQFF.

The chain uses TRBV6-5 and TRBJ2-1; 11 bases match TRBD1. Germline CDR1 and CDR2: MNHEY and SVGAGI. Trimming removed 1 base from V and 7 bases from J; junction bases left unmatched: 6. The CDR3 covers 16 residues. CDR3 in DNA: TGTGCCAGCAGTTACTTCCCCGGACAGGGGGCGAATGAGCAGTTCTTC. Translating it yields CASSYFPGQGANEQFF.

The V call is TRBV7-6, the J call TRBJ1-4, with D possibly matching TRBD1 (6 bases). CDR1 and CDR2 from the germline V gene are SGHVS and FNYEAQ. The CDR3 contains 16 residues. V was clipped by 2 bases and J by 5 bases, with 15 bases between them. CDR3 loop: CASSLLAGAGNEKLFF. DNA for the CDR3: TGTGCCAGCAGCTTATTGGCGGGGGCCGGGAATGAAAAACTGTTTTTT.

The V call is TRBV14, the J call TRBJ1-1; possibly TRBD1 for D (5 bases). The CDR3 is made up of 16 amino acids. Germline values: CDR1 SGHDN, CDR2 FVKESK. V lost 0 bases and J 10 bases, leaving 21 bases between the germline ends. The CDR3 coding sequence is TGTGCCAGCAGCCAAGATAATTGGGACCTGCCGGATCGAGCTTTCTTT. Its protein product is CASSQDNWDLPDRAFF.

The chain is built from TRBV5-6 and TRBJ1-2, with unresolved D. Germline loops: CDR1 SGHDT, CDR2 YYEEEE. Trimming removed 4 bases from V and 1 base from J, with 8 bases in between. This CDR3 contains 13 residues. CDR3: CASSLDYNYGYTF. The CDR3 DNA sequence: TGTGCCAGCAGCCTGGATTATAACTATGGCTACACCTTC.

The rearrangement uses TRBV5-8 and TRBJ2-5; 9 nucleotides agree with TRBD2. Germline lookup yields CDR1 SGHTS and CDR2 YDEGEE. The CDR3 has 13 amino acids. The V gene end was trimmed by 3 bases and the J gene end by 7 bases; junction bases not matched to a gene: 4. The CDR3 DNA is TGTGCCAGCAGCTCGGGACTAGCAACGACCCAGTACTTC. Amino acids: CASSSGLATTQYF.

The V gene is TRBV30, the J gene TRBJ2-7; D gene unclear. V was trimmed by 1 base and J by 0 bases, leaving 10 bases between them. The CDR3 is made up of 14 amino acids. The germline V gene has CDR1 GTSNPN and CDR2 SVGIG (reference sequence). The CDR3 bases are TGTGCCTGGAGTGCCTCCCTCCGCTCCTACGAGCAGTACTTC. Translated, it gives CAWSASLRSYEQYF.

The J gene is TRBJ1-3, the V gene TRBV7-9; TRBD1 is a possible D gene (5 bases). Germline values: CDR1 SEHNR, CDR2 FQNEAQ (reference sequence). There are 15 residues in the CDR3. V dropped 5 bases and J dropped 4 bases, with 15 bases sitting between them. The CDR3 DNA reads as TGTGCCAGCAGCCAACCGGGACGGCTAGGAAACACCATATATTTT. Translating it yields CASSQPGRLGNTIYF. Drawing the rest from reference TRBV7-9 and TRBJ1-3, the complete variable domain is DTGVSQNPRHKITKRGQNVTFRCDPISEHNRLYWYRQTLGQGPEFLTYFQNEAQLEKSRLLSDRFSAERPKGSFSTLEIQRTEQGDSAMYLCASSQPGRLGNTIYFGEGSWLTVV.